This TCR beta chain was obtained from a study of shared clonotypes between healthy human individuals. Overall study: Donor ages ranged 18 to 49 years: a couple of women, a few men.

The CDR3 totals 13 residues. In germline, CDR1 is MNHNY, CDR2 SVGAGI (reference sequence). Trimming stripped 2 bases from V and 12 bases from J, with 14 bases between. TCRdb's copy holds only in-frame clones and misses some; the assay was immunoSEQ multiplex PCR. The sample comprises about 680,000 clones, roughly 72% of which are singletons, and 1.5% to 2% rests with the top ten. The receptor comes from a woman aged 25 to 39 in good health. The V gene is TRBV6-6, the J gene TRBJ2-1; D gene uncertain. The specimen sequenced was memory CD4+ T cells sorted from blood. Indicated subset: CD45RA-negative fraction. CDR3 nucleotide sequence: TGTGCCAGCAGTTACCAACCCCGAGCCGGGCAGTTCTTC. Its translation: CASSYQPRAGQFF.